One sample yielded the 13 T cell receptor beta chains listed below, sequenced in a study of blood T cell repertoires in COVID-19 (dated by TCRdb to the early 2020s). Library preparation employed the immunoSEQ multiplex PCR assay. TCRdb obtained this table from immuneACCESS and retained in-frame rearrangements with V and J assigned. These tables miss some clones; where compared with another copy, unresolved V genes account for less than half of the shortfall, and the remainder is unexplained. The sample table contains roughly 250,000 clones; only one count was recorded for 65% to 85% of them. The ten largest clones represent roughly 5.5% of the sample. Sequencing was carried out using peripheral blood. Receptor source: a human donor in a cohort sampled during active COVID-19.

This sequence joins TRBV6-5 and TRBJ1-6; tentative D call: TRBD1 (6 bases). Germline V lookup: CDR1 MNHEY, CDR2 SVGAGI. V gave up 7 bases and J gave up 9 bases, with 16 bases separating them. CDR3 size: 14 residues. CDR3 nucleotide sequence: TGTGCCAGCATCTCTCAGGGGTATCGTTCACCCCTCCACTTT. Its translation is CASISQGYRSPLHF.

The CDR3 is CASSPSRDRGQREKLFF. In DNA, the CDR3 is TGTGCCAGCAGCCCGTCCCGGGACAGGGGGCAACGGGAAAAACTGTTTTTT. The genes are TRBV14 and TRBJ1-4, with 12 bases identical to TRBD1. The ends lost 4 bases at V and 8 bases at J; junction bases unmatched: 11. This CDR3 has 17 residues. Germline CDR1 SGHDN, CDR2 FVKESK.

CDR3 nucleotides: TGTGCCAGCAGCTCCCCGGAGGCCTACAACACTGAAGCTTTCTTT. As protein: CASSSPEAYNTEAFF. The chain combines TRBV6-5 with TRBJ1-1; D call uncertain. The length of the CDR3 is 15 residues. V lost 6 bases and J 2 bases, leaving 16 bases between the germline ends. The germline gives CDR1 MNHEY, CDR2 SVGAGI.

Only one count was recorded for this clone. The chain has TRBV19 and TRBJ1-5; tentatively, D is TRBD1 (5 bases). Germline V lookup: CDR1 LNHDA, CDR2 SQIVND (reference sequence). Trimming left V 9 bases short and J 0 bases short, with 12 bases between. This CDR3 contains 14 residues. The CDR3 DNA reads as TGTGCCAGCTTAGACAGACCTAGCAATCAGCCCCAGCATTTT. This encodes CASLDRPSNQPQHF.

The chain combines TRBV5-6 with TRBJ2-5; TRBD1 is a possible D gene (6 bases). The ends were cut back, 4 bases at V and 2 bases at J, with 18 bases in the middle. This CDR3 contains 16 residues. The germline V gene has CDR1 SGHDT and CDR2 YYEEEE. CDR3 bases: TGTGCCAGCAGCGATCCCGGGACAATGGGTCAAGAGACCCAGTACTTC. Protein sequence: CASSDPGTMGQETQYF. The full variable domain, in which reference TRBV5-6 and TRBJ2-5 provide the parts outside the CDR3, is DAGVTQSPTHLIKTRGQQVTLRCSPKSGHDTVSWYQQALGQGPQFIFQYYEEEERQRGNFPDRFSGHQFPNYSSELNVNALLLGDSALYLCASSDPGTMGQETQYFGPGTRLLVL.

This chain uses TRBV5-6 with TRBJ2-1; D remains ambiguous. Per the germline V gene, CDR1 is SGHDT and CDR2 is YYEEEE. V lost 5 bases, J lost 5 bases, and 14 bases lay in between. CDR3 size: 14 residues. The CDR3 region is CASRTRMHNNEQFF. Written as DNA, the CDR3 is TGTGCCAGCAGGACTCGAATGCATAACAATGAGCAGTTCTTC.

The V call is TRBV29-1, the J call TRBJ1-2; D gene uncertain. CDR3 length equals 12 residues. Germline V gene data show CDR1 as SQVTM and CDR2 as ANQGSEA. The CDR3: CSAREVNYGYTF. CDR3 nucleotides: TGCAGTGCTCGGGAGGTAAACTATGGCTACACCTTC.

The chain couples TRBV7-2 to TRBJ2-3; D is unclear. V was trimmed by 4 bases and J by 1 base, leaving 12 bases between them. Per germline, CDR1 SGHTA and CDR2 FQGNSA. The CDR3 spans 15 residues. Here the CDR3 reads CASSSHPIGTDTQYF. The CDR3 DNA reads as TGTGCCAGCAGCTCACACCCCATCGGCACAGATACGCAGTATTTT.

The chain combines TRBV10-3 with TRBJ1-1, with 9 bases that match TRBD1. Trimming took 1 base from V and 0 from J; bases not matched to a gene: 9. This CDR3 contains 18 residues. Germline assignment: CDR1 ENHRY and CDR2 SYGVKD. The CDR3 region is CAISEFLDRGDMNTEAFF. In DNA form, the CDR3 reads TGTGCCATCAGTGAGTTCCTTGACAGGGGGGACATGAACACTGAAGCTTTCTTT.

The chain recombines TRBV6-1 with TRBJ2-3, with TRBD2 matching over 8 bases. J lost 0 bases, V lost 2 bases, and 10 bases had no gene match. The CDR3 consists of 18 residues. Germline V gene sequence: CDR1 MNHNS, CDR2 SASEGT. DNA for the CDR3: TGTGCCAGCAGTGAATCATACGGGAGGGGAACTAGCACAGATACGCAGTATTTT. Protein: CASSESYGRGTSTDTQYF.

In nucleotides, the CDR3 is TGTGCCAGCAGCCCGAGGACAGGGATCTACAATGAGCAGTTCTTC. The encoded protein is CASSPRTGIYNEQFF. The rearrangement joins TRBV5-4 to TRBJ2-1, with 8 positions matching TRBD1. This CDR3 region has 15 residues. Germline CDR1 SGHNT, CDR2 YYREEE (reference sequence). V trimming: 4 bases; J trimming: 3 bases; junction bases outside the gene matches: 6.

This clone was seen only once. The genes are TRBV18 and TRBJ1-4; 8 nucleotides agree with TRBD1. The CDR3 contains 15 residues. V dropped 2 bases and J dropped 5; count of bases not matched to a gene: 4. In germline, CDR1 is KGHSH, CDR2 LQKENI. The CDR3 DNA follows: TGTGCCAGCTCACCAACGACAGGGGTAAATGAAAAACTGTTTTTT. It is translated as CASSPTTGVNEKLFF.

CDR3 sequence (DNA): TGTGCCAGTAGTATATCGACAGAAGGCTACACCTTC. Its translation: CASSISTEGYTF. The V and J genes are TRBV19 and TRBJ1-2, with D possibly being TRBD1 (5 bases). The V gene lost 2 bases and the J gene lost 8 bases, with 9 bases spanning the gap. The V gene's germline CDR1 is LNHDA and CDR2 SQIVND (reference sequence). The length of the CDR3 is 12 residues.